This TCR beta chain originates from a study of post-analysis software for immune sequencing data. Concerning this clonotype itself: Its antigen is not known.

cDNA libraries of TCR beta carried unique molecular identifiers. One entry per CDR3 protein, called by TCRdb with MiXCR from the PCR reads. This sample has about 260,000 distinct CDR3 sequences; about 40% occur once, and the top ten carry less than 6%. Overall study findings and caveats: Among roughly five TRBV segments more frequent in patients than controls were TRBV5-6, TRBV5-1 and TRBV20-1.

Trimming shortened V by 6 bases and J by 3 bases, and 27 bases separated the two germline ends. The CDR3 runs to 18 residues. The germline gives CDR1 DFQATT, CDR2 SNEGSKA (reference sequence). The sequenced sample was blood. The TCR comes from a girl between 5 and 17 years old with multiple sclerosis. This chain connects TRBV20-1 to TRBJ2-4; either TRBD1 or TRBD2 may fit D (5 bases each). In DNA form, the CDR3 reads TGCAGTGCGGGACCGATACTTCGTAGACGGTTGATCAAAAACATTCAGTACTTC. It specifies CSAGPILRRRLIKNIQYF.